Below, one TCR beta chain is given with its context. The antigen it recognizes is unknown. No base quality information exists; no much larger clone differs at one position. This specimen comes from a study of cytomegalovirus exposure and HLA in healthy donors listed by TCRdb under 2017. General notes on the study: An earlier analysis of more than 550 of the donors reported roughly 300 Gb of sequence data and 95 million to 140 million unique TCR beta sequences obtained from around 180 million T cells. An early release covering about 600 HLA-typed donors comprised approximately 300 gigabases of sequencing data and tens of millions of unique TCR sequences. The genetic ancestry cluster associated with self-reported Caucasian donors included 81% of the roughly 360 genotyped donors. The study aimed to test whether signatures of past pathogen exposure could be identified by cataloging public T cell receptors. The study profiled the T cell repertoires of 550 to 700 subjects by immunosequencing and related them to cytomegalovirus serostatus. Besides the first cohort of around 700 subjects, a separate validation cohort made up of roughly 120 different subjects was used. The study combined high-throughput TCR immunosequencing, statistical association of individual TCRs with disease status, and machine learning to predict cytomegalovirus infection status. A later analysis re-examined previously published TCR beta repertoires from hundreds of donors and added high-resolution HLA genotyping to investigate patterns of TCR occurrence. Rather than drawing on any new phenotypic data, the later analysis identified candidate immune exposures from TCR beta sequences and the way those sequences occurred across donors. An earlier analysis of around 580 of the donors used high-throughput TCR beta sequencing to judge whether each TCR beta V gene segment behaved as functional or pseudogenic. Donor age, sex, ethnicity and CMV serostatus were compiled alongside the repertoire data. In a later genetic analysis, genome-wide SNP genotypes for about 55% of the roughly 670 donors were used, and that subset was treated as a discovery cohort. Every discovery cohort repertoire had been produced on one sequencing platform. Both class I and class II loci were covered by HLA typing, at four-digit resolution. The number of typed donors differed by locus: roughly 629-640 for A, B, C, DRB1 and DQB1; about 520 for DQA1; some 590 for DPA1; and 400 to 480 for DPB1. Several DR-DQ haplotypes were handled as single units for association and clustering because linkage in the cohort was strong. Among almost 400 genotyped donors of the cohort, an average of roughly 240,000 unique TCR beta nucleotide sequences were sequenced per donor, 15% to 20% of them non-productive.

In total, 666 healthy bone marrow donors made up the cohort. At the time of sampling, every cohort member was nominally healthy, though immune exposures that went unrecorded were likely present. The donor tested CMV seronegative and was one of the 352 seronegative cohort members. A peripheral blood sample was provided by each donor, and peripheral blood mononuclear cells were used for TCR beta sequencing. The Qiagen DNeasy Blood Extraction Kit was used to extract genomic DNA from the blood cell samples. The method behind the library was the immunoSEQ multiplex PCR assay. The multiplex PCR relied on a mix of 60 forward primers for TCR Vbeta segments and 13 reverse primers for TCR Jbeta segments. The CDR3 region of rearranged TCR beta genes was amplified from genomic DNA with a multiplex PCR assay. On the Illumina HiSeq System, the amplified TCR beta libraries were sequenced as 87-base-pair reads. The paper's data handling went like this. In a later analysis, some 80 million unique TCR beta chains were counted across the roughly 610 repertoires, and around 11 million of these chains were shared by at least two donors. A nearest-neighbor algorithm error-corrected the raw reads and collapsed the reads into unique sequences, merging closely related sequences to remove PCR and sequencing errors. V, D and J gene segments were assigned by aligning CDR3 sequences to IMGT reference sequences. For a sequence to be retained, a match of at least six nucleotides to both a V gene segment and a J gene segment was required. Rearrangements were classified as productive when the CDR3 lacked stop codons and remained in frame with V and J, and all other rearrangements were classified as non-productive. Following IMGT convention, CDR3 was defined as the stretch from the second conserved V-encoded cysteine up to the conserved J-encoded phenylalanine. In an earlier analysis of around 540 of the donors, sequences lacking an unambiguous match to a single V gene segment were excluded. An earlier analysis of over 450 of the donors classified V segments as functional when productive rearrangements were above 56.7% and as segregating when the standard deviation between donors was above 5%. To diagnose cytomegalovirus status from the catalog of TCR beta chain sequences, a statistical classification framework was built. A later analysis assigned V and J genes by comparing TCR nucleotide sequences with IMGT/GENE-DB human TR gene sequences. The TCRdist pipeline was used in a later analysis to assign CDR3 sequences and most-parsimonious VDJ recombination scenarios. In a later analysis, each TCR beta chain was defined by its CDR3 amino acid sequence together with its V-gene family, and reads lacking a unique V-gene family were excluded. In a later analysis, some 600 highly shared, low-generation-probability nucleotide sequences were removed to address suspected cross-contamination and a sequencing artifact. For each public chain, a later analysis derived a clonal expansion index from normalized ranks of inferred template counts within each repertoire. Generation probabilities in a later analysis came from a VDJ recombination model fitted to out-of-frame rearrangements, and those results were checked against IGoR. Hypergeometric tests were used in a later analysis to score TCR-TCR, TCR-HLA and TCR-CMV co-occurrence, with a repertoire-size bias correction applied to the TCR pairs. In a later analysis, false discovery rates were estimated by permuting HLA or CMV assignments 20 times. In a later analysis, co-occurring TCRs were grouped using DBSCAN, and TCRdist sequence similarity was added for clustering within HLA-allele-positive subsets. Repertoires with fewer than 30,000 or more than 120,000 public chains were left out of co-occurrence clustering, as were about 5 repertoires with anomalous nucleotide sharing. TCRdb mirrors the immuneACCESS table, restricted to in-frame sequences. Some clones are absent from its copies; in checked studies, under half trace to an unresolved V gene, and the reason for the others is unknown. That table furnishes V, J and clone size, whereas the DNA furnished D and trimming. The sample has 150,000 or so clones on record, less than 80% of them singletons. Roughly 2% of the sample belongs to the ten largest clones.

Results the study describes overall, beyond this receptor: The earlier analysis of a few hundred of the donors excluded 15 to 20 rarely observed V segments, including chromosome 9 orphons, because counts were too low. Specific HLA alleles were associated with 16,951 TCR beta sequences at a false discovery rate of 0.05 in a later analysis. Strong co-occurrence of HLA alleles, especially DR and DQ, made assigning TCR associations to individual alleles difficult. A cluster of highly shared sequence variants was judged likely to represent a technical artifact of the sequencing pipeline. The classifier was reported to diagnose cytomegalovirus status with high specificity and sensitivity in both the original cohort and the validation cohort. Because HLA typing was missing for some donors at each locus, association tests included only the typed subset. Only TCR beta chains were sequenced in this cohort, and the absence of alpha or paired-chain data limited detectable features. In a later analysis, several top co-occurrence clusters were reported to appear linked to parvovirus B19, influenza, CMV and Epstein-Barr virus. For the cohort, immune exposure information was limited to CMV serostatus. In vitro tests confirmed that a few of the cytomegalovirus-associated TCR beta chains recognize cytomegalovirus antigens. Broadly in line with IMGT annotations, most TCR beta V segments showed up in productive rearrangements about 87% or about 30% of the time in an earlier analysis of approximately 600 of the donors. A further reported finding was that TCR beta sequences accurately predicted the HLA-A and HLA-B alleles for most subjects in the first cohort. Compared with the roughly 720-donor mean, donors in an Asian-associated ancestry cluster had fewer N-insertions in productive TCRs, according to a later genetic analysis. According to the authors, the approach could potentially be generalized to other disease states and immunological phenotypes. Presence/absence analyses assumed roughly uniform sequencing depth across donors, an assumption that may not hold. While some public TCRs were present in many individuals, most TCR sequences turned up only very rarely across donors. In a later analysis, most CMV-associated TCR beta chains were found to appear HLA-restricted, with HLA associations seemingly driven largely by CMV exposure. An association between a missense DCLRE1C variant and V-gene and J-gene trimming of TCR beta chains was found in a later genetic analysis and replicated in an independent cohort. Some IMGT-functional V segments, including TRBV6-2 and TRBV6-3, could not be told apart with the 87-base-pair reads, so those segments were excluded. The study gave a list of under 200 TCR beta chains associated with cytomegalovirus. In a later analysis, the rate of TCR association differed among HLA loci, with DRB1 alleles having the most associated TCRs and HLA-C alleles having the fewest. Compared with equally common non-associated chains, HLA-associated TCR beta chains in a later analysis were more clonally expanded and had lower generation probabilities. Correlated functional status among segregating V segments might be attributable to linkage disequilibrium, but an unknown experimental factor could not be ruled out.

V loses 2 bases at its end and J loses 5 bases; junction bases beyond the gene matches: 7. Reading from cysteine to phenylalanine, the CDR3 counts 16 amino acids. Only CDR3 DNA is held: 48 bases, read in frame from base 1. The germline V gene provides CDR1 SGHRS and CDR2 YFSETQ. Sequencing input: PBMCs. The sequence joins TRBV5-1 to TRBJ2-7; a stretch of 13 junction bases matches TRBD2. The clonotype comes from a man in his thirties or forties in good health and CMV-seronegative. The DNA sequence reads TGCGCCAGCAGCTTAACCTGGACTAGCGGGGGAGACGAGCAGTACTTC. Translated, it reads CASSLTWTSGGDEQYF.